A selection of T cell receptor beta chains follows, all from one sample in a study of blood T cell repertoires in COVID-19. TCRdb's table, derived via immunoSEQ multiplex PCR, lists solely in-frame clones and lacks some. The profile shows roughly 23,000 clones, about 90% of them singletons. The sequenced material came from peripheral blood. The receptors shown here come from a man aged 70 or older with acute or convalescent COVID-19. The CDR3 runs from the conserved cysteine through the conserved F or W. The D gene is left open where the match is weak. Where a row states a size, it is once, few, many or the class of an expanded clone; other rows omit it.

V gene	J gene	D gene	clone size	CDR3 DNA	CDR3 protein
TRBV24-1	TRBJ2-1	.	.	TGTGCCACCAGTGATTTGGGGGCCGCGACCTACAATGAGCAGTTCTTC	CATSDLGAATYNEQFF
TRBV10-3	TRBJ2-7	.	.	TGTGCCATCAGGGGGGGGACAGGAAGCCCCTCCTACGAGCAGTACTTC	CAIRGGTGSPSYEQYF
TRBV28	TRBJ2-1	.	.	TGTGCCAGCAGTTTTCTGCGGGCCAGAGACAATGAGCAGTTCTTC	CASSFLRARDNEQFF
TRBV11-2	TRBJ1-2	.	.	TGTGCCAGCTACGGTTCCTTTAATGGCTACACCTTC	CASYGSFNGYTF
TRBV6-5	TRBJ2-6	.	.	TGTGCCAGCTACGGTCTTTCTGGGGCCAACGTCCTGACTTTC	CASYGLSGANVLTF
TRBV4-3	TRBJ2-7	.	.	TGCGCCAGCAGCCCGGAGGGTGGGGTAACCTACGAGCAGTACTTC	CASSPEGGVTYEQYF
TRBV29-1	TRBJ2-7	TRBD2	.	TGCAGCGTTGTTCTAGCGGGAGGGCCCGCGCAGTACTTC	CSVVLAGGPAQYF
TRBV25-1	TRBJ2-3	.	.	TGTGCCAGCAGTGAATACCTTAATCTGTATTTT	CASSEYLNLYF
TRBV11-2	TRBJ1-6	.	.	TGTGCTAGCAGCTTAGGCAGCTCCTATAATTCACCCCTCCACTTT	CASSLGSSYNSPLHF
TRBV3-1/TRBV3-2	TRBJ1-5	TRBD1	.	TGTGCCAGCAGCCAAGATTCGGGGACAGGGGTTCAGCCCCAGCATTTT	CASSQDSGTGVQPQHF
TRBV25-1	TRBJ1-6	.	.	TGTGCCAGCAGTGAGGCGGGGAGCTCCTATAATTCACCCCTCCACTTT	CASSEAGSSYNSPLHF
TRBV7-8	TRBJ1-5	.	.	TGTGCCAGCAGCTTAGGAGGGGGTAATCAGCCCCAGCATTTT	CASSLGGGNQPQHF
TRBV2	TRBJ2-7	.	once	TGTGCCGCTCGGCGAGGGCCGCAGACTATGGAGTACTTC	CAARRGPQTMEYF
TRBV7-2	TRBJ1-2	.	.	TGTGCCAGCAGCTTAGAGGGGATCCATGGCTACACCTTC	CASSLEGIHGYTF
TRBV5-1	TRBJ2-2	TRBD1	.	TGCGCCAGCAGCTTGGCAACCGGGACAGGGGGCGCGGGGGAGCTGTTTTTT	CASSLATGTGGAGELFF
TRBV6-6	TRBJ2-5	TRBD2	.	TGTGCCAGCAGCGATCGGACTAGCGGGGGCCAAGAGACCCAGTACTTC	CASSDRTSGGQETQYF
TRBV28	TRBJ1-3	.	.	TGTGCCAGCAGTTTATCGTCCAGGGGAAACACCATATATTTT	CASSLSSRGNTIYF
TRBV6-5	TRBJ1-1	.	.	TGTGCCAGCAGCAGATTCGGAGGCTTGAACACTGAAGCTTTCTTT	CASSRFGGLNTEAFF
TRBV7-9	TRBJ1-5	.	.	TGTGCCAGCAGCTTAGGGGCAGGGGATAGCAATCAGCCCCAGCATTTT	CASSLGAGDSNQPQHF
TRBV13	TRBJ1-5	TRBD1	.	TGTGCCAGCAGCATCACCGGGACAGGGGAATTGGGCAATCAGCCCCAGCATTTT	CASSITGTGELGNQPQHF
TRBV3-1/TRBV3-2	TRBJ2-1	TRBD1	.	TGTGCCAGCAGCCACACCGGGACAGACCTTTACAATGAGCAGTTCTTC	CASSHTGTDLYNEQFF
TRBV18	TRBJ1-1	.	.	TGTGCCAGCTCACCACCGTACGGGGGGGGAGCTTTCTTT	CASSPPYGGGAFF
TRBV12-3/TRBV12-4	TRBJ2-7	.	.	TGTGCCAGCAGTGCGATTCGGGGATACGAGCAGTACTTC	CASSAIRGYEQYF
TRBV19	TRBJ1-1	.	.	TGTGCCAGTATAAGACCGGAGGACACTGAAGCTTTCTTT	CASIRPEDTEAFF
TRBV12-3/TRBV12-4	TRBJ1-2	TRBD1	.	TGTGCCAGCAGTTCGACAGGGAACTATGGCTACACCTTC	CASSSTGNYGYTF
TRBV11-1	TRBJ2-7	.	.	TGTGCCAGCAGCCCACAAGGGACACCCCACGAGCAGTACTTC	CASSPQGTPHEQYF
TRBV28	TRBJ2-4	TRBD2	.	TGTGCCAGCAGCCGACTAGCGGGAGAGCGCCAGGTAGCCAAAAACATTCAGTACTTC	CASSRLAGERQVAKNIQYF
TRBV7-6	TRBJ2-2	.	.	TGTGCCAGCAGCTTAGGGGCCCGGACAGTGAACACCGGGGAGCTGTTTTTT	CASSLGARTVNTGELFF
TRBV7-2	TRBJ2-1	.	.	TGTGCCAGCAGCGCTTACTTAAGCTCCTACAATGAGCAGTTCTTC	CASSAYLSSYNEQFF
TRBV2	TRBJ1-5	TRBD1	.	TGTGCCAGCAGTGGCCCCGACAGGGAATACGATCAGCCCCAGCATTTT	CASSGPDREYDQPQHF
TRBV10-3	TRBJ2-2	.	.	TGTGGGATTCAGGCGCAGAACACCGGGGAGCTGTTTTTT	CGIQAQNTGELFF
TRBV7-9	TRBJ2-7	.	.	TGTGCCAGCAGCTCACAGGTGAGCTACGAGCAGTACTTC	CASSSQVSYEQYF
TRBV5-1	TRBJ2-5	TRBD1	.	TGCGCCAGCAGCATCGGACAGGGGGGTAGTACCCCAGAGACCCAGTACTTC	CASSIGQGGSTPETQYF
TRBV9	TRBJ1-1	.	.	TGTGCCAGCAGCGTAGCTCTTGGCAGCACTGAAGCTTTCTTT	CASSVALGSTEAFF
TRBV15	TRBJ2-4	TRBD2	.	TGTGCCACCAGCAGATCCTTCCGGGAGGGCCGGGACCTAGCCAAAAACATTCAGTACTTC	CATSRSFREGRDLAKNIQYF
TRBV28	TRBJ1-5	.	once	TGTGCCAGCAGTTGGGGCGGGGGAGTAATCAATCAGCCCCAGCATTTT	CASSWGGGVINQPQHF
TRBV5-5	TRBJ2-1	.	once	TGTGCCAGCAGCTCCACAGTGGCAGACTACAATGAGCAGTTCTTC	CASSSTVADYNEQFF